The 30 T cell receptor beta chains below were found in one sample sequenced in a study of response to subunit inactivated influenza vaccine. TCRdb used MiXCR to reprocess the RT-PCR reads, holding one entry per CDR3 protein. The data show about 570,000 distinct CDR3 sequences, with about 11% seen just once and roughly 10% held by the top ten. The material was PBMCs from blood, obtained on the day of vaccination. These receptors all stem from a man between 50 and 59 years old who received an inactivated influenza vaccine.

The chain joins TRBV28 to TRBJ2-7, with 7 bases matching TRBD2. Losses at the gene ends were 1 base for V and 4 bases for J; bases not matched to a gene: 7. In germline, CDR1 is MDHEN, CDR2 SYDVKM. The CDR3 covers 15 residues. CDR3 in amino acids: CASSLSGTTEYEQYF. In nucleotides, the CDR3 is TGTGCCAGCAGTTTATCCGGGACTACAGAGTACGAGCAGTACTTC.

This clonotype was counted between two and nine times. The V call is TRBV10-3, the J call TRBJ2-7, with D uncertain. The CDR3 loop spans 14 amino acids. In germline, CDR1 is ENHRY, CDR2 SYGVKD. The ends were cut back, 4 bases at V and 0 bases at J, with 10 bases in the middle. The CDR3 reads CAISASISSYEQYF. The CDR3 coding sequence is TGTGCCATCAGTGCCTCTATAAGCTCCTACGAGCAGTACTTC.

This clonotype was counted at least ten times. This chain connects TRBV29-1 to TRBJ1-1, with a tentative D call TRBD1 (5 bases). The CDR3 totals 13 residues. The V gene's germline CDR1 is SQVTM and CDR2 ANQGSEA. The V gene lost 7 bases and the J gene lost 5 bases, with 17 bases spanning the gap. CDR3 sequence: CSAGRNRGTEAFF. The DNA for the CDR3 is TGCAGCGCGGGACGTAATCGAGGGACTGAAGCTTTCTTT.

This clonotype was detected many times. J is TRBJ1-6 and V is TRBV7-9; D is unclear. CDR1 and CDR2 (germline): SEHNR, FQNEAQ (reference sequence). Between the trimmed V and J ends, which lost 1 base and 4 bases, there was a span of 5 bases. The CDR3 totals 14 residues. CDR3 bases: TGTGCCAGCAGCTTAGGGGGATATAATTCACCCCTCCACTTT. It codes for CASSLGGYNSPLHF.

This clonotype was detected a few times. J is TRBJ2-5 and V is TRBV11-2; tentatively, D is TRBD1 (6 bases). V lost 7 bases and J lost 5, with 20 bases in between. The CDR3 totals 15 residues. Germline assignment: CDR1 SGHAT and CDR2 FQNNGV. The CDR3 is CASTQRGGYGETQYF. The CDR3 DNA is TGTGCCAGCACCCAGCGAGGGGGATATGGGGAGACCCAGTACTTC.

The V gene is TRBV20-1, the J gene TRBJ2-1, with 7 nucleotides matching TRBD2. From germline, CDR1 is DFQATT and CDR2 SNEGSKA (reference sequence). The CDR3 is made up of 14 amino acids. With V trimmed by 6 bases and J by 14 bases, 19 bases remained unmatched. The CDR3: CSAKTSAGTQDKFF. CDR3 DNA sequence: TGCAGTGCAAAAACTAGCGCGGGGACCCAGGACAAGTTCTTC.

The J gene is TRBJ2-3, the V gene TRBV24-1; TRBD1 might be the D (6 bases). The V end lost 10 bases, the J end lost 3 bases, and 19 bases lay between the germline ends. The V gene's germline CDR1 is KGHDR and CDR2 SFDVKD. This CDR3 has 15 residues. The CDR3: CATATGTIGTDTQYF. The CDR3 DNA is TGTGCCACAGCAACCGGGACAATTGGAACAGATACGCAGTATTTT.

The CDR3 here is CASSSTGDRSNEQYF. The CDR3 DNA is TGTGCCAGCTCGTCGACTGGAGACCGAAGCAACGAGCAGTACTTC. The gene calls are TRBV18 and TRBJ2-7, with D unresolved. Germline V gives CDR1 KGHSH, CDR2 LQKENI. This CDR3 is 15 amino acids long. V lost 6 bases and J lost 5, with 20 bases in between.

This clonotype was seen more than once but under ten times. This chain uses TRBV20-1 with TRBJ2-1, with 10 nucleotides matching TRBD2. Losses at the gene ends were 4 bases for V and 4 bases for J; bases not matched to a gene: 4. Per the germline V gene, CDR1 is DFQATT and CDR2 is SNEGSKA (reference sequence). There are 14 residues in the CDR3. CDR3: CSATKREGYNEQFF. Here the CDR3 DNA reads TGCAGTGCTACCAAGCGGGAGGGTTACAATGAGCAGTTCTTC.

This clonotype was found a few times. This sequence joins TRBV12-3 or TRBV12-4 and TRBJ2-4; 10 bases line up with TRBD1. Losses at the gene ends were 3 bases for V and 2 bases for J; bases not matched to a gene: 7. The CDR3 consists of 17 residues. This chain's CDR3 is CASSLGQGHGPKNIQYF. CDR3 DNA sequence: TGTGCCAGCAGTTTGGGACAGGGGCACGGACCCAAAAACATTCAGTACTTC.

At least ten counts were recorded for this clonotype. The chain has TRBV28 and TRBJ2-1; D unresolved. Deletions cut 5 bases from V and 2 bases from J, with 19 bases between. Germline-derived CDR1 and CDR2 are MDHEN and SYDVKM. The CDR3 length is 17 residues. CDR3 amino acids: CASSDDLRQPPYNEQFF. DNA for the CDR3: TGTGCCAGCAGTGACGACCTTAGGCAGCCCCCCTACAATGAGCAGTTCTTC.

This clonotype was detected only a few times. The chain couples TRBV19 to TRBJ2-3; TRBD1 is a possible D gene (6 bases). Germline CDR1 and CDR2: LNHDA and SQIVND (reference sequence). The V end lost 7 bases, the J end lost 8 bases, and 19 bases lay between the germline ends. The CDR3 totals 14 residues. The CDR3 sequence is CASTWDTSSSTQYF. In nucleotides, the CDR3 is TGTGCCAGTACCTGGGACACCTCCAGTAGTACGCAGTATTTT.

There are many counts of this clonotype. This sequence joins TRBV12-3 or TRBV12-4 and TRBJ2-1; D tentatively fits TRBD1 or TRBD2 (5 bases each). The CDR3 extends over 12 amino acids. The V end was cut by 1 base, the J end by 8 bases, with 6 bases between. The CDR3 DNA sequence: TGTGCCAGCAGTTTAGGGGGACATGAGCAGTTCTTC. Its protein is CASSLGGHEQFF.

This clonotype has at least ten counts. One end of the junction does not line up with germline, which may come from a read error. The CDR3: CAYYLAGKAGRF. The CDR3 bases are TGCGCCTATTATCTGGCCGGTAAGGCTGGACGGTTC. The V call is TRBV5-1, the J call TRBJ2-7; D remains ambiguous. The CDR3 totals 12 residues. CDR1 and CDR2 (germline): SGHRS, YFSETQ.

The chain is built from TRBV12-3 or TRBV12-4 and TRBJ2-1, with a possible D match to TRBD1 (6 bases). CDR3 size: 13 residues. V lost 6 bases and J 8 bases, leaving 14 bases between the germline ends. The CDR3 reads CASRKTGLDEQFF. As DNA, the CDR3 is TGTGCCAGCAGGAAAACAGGGTTAGATGAGCAGTTCTTC.

The chain combines TRBV9 with TRBJ2-5, with 9 bases matching TRBD2. The CDR3 has 17 residues. V lost 4 bases and J lost 4; bases outside the gene matches: 14. CDR1 is SGDLS and CDR2 is YYNGEE in the germline V gene. The CDR3 region is CASSPDGGGRARETQYF. The CDR3 DNA sequence: TGTGCCAGCAGCCCCGATGGGGGCGGGAGGGCCCGAGAGACCCAGTACTTC.

This clonotype appeared a few times. V usage is TRBV5-6 and J usage is TRBJ2-1; either TRBD1 or TRBD2 may fit D (5 bases each). CDR3 length equals 15 residues. The V and J ends lost 4 bases and 8 bases respectively, with 19 bases between them. Germline CDR1 SGHDT, CDR2 YYEEEE. Written as DNA, the CDR3 is TGTGCCAGCAGCAGGGACGTACGAGGTGGGGATGAGCAGTTCTTC. This codes for CASSRDVRGGDEQFF.

This clonotype turned up a few times. This chain connects TRBV5-5 to TRBJ1-6; 8 nucleotides line up with TRBD1. Germline CDR1 is SGHKS and CDR2 is YYEKEE (reference sequence). Trimming took 5 bases from V and 0 from J; bases not matched to a gene: 7. This CDR3 comprises 17 residues. The CDR3 nucleotides read TGTGCCAGCAGGAAAGACAGGGGTGGCTCCTATAATTCACCCCTCCACTTT. Protein: CASRKDRGGSYNSPLHF.

This clonotype has only a few counts. The gene calls are TRBV10-3 and TRBJ2-4; D is uncertain. Trimming removed 0 bases from V and 6 bases from J, with 6 bases in between. Germline V gene sequence: CDR1 ENHRY, CDR2 SYGVKD. This CDR3 has 13 amino acids. The CDR3 here is CAISESPRNIQYF. The DNA of the CDR3 is TGTGCCATCAGTGAGTCTCCTCGAAACATTCAGTACTTC.

This clonotype was counted between two and nine times. The chain has TRBV9 and TRBJ2-7, with TRBD1 matching 8 bases. V lost 3 bases, J lost 1 base, and 6 bases stayed unmatched. Per the germline V gene, CDR1 is SGDLS and CDR2 is YYNGEE. The CDR3 spans 15 residues. The DNA for the CDR3 is TGTGCCAGCAGCGAATCTACAGGGGGTTCCTACGAGCAGTACTTC. It is translated as CASSESTGGSYEQYF.

This clonotype was detected only a few times. CDR3 DNA sequence: TGCAGTGCTCTTACCGGGACAGGGAGAGTAGGGGAGCAGTTCTTC. Translation gives CSALTGTGRVGEQFF. The chain combines TRBV20-1 with TRBJ2-1; 9 nucleotides match TRBD1. After removal of 5 bases from V and 10 bases from J, the junction contained 15 bases not matched to a gene. This CDR3 is built from 15 residues. CDR1 and CDR2 from the germline V gene are DFQATT and SNEGSKA (reference sequence).

This chain links TRBV7-2 with TRBJ1-1, with TRBD1 as a possible D gene (5 bases). Deletions cut 5 bases from V and 7 bases from J, with 14 bases between. The CDR3 is 13 residues long. Germline assignment: CDR1 SGHTA and CDR2 FQGNSA. CDR3 bases: TGTGCCAGCAGCCTGGTCTACAGGTTTGAAGCTTTCTTT. Its translation is CASSLVYRFEAFF.

The chain links TRBV4-2 to TRBJ2-1; TRBD2 agrees at 9 bases. The germline V gene has CDR1 LGHNA and CDR2 YNFKEQ. V was clipped by 1 base and J by 7 bases; unmatched bases: 11. The CDR3 extends over 17 amino acids. CDR3 loop: CASSQAVGGGAGNEQFF. In DNA form, the CDR3 reads TGTGCCAGCAGCCAAGCGGTTGGCGGGGGGGCCGGGAATGAGCAGTTCTTC.

The chain joins TRBV7-2 to TRBJ1-2, with 8 nucleotides matching TRBD1. The V and J ends lost 3 bases and 4 bases, in that order; junction bases with no gene match: 4. The CDR3 extends over 14 amino acids. In germline, CDR1 is SGHTA, CDR2 FQGNSA. The CDR3 nucleotides read TGTGCCAGCAGCTTTCCGGACAGGGCCTATGGCTACACCTTC. It encodes CASSFPDRAYGYTF.

This clonotype has a handful of counts. CDR3: CASSRRAGADEQYF. In DNA form, the CDR3 reads TGTGCCAGCAGCCGAAGAGCGGGGGCCGACGAGCAGTACTTC. The chain has TRBV7-2 and TRBJ2-7; 8 nucleotides line up with TRBD2. Trimming took 5 bases from V and 5 from J; bases not matched to a gene: 8. Per the germline V gene, CDR1 is SGHTA and CDR2 is FQGNSA. This CDR3 spans 14 amino acids.

The sample holds one count of this clonotype. The chain joins TRBV30 to TRBJ2-2, with a weak D call TRBD2 (6 bases). Germline CDR1 is GTSNPN and CDR2 is SVGIG (reference sequence). CDR3 length equals 13 residues. Between the trimmed V and J ends, which lost 8 bases and 4 bases, there was a span of 14 bases. This CDR3 reads CALAGGITGELFF. CDR3 nucleotides: TGTGCCCTTGCCGGGGGTATCACCGGGGAGCTGTTTTTT.

The V and J genes are TRBV6-5 and TRBJ2-3; a weak D match, TRBD2 (5 bases). Trimming stripped 1 base from V and 2 bases from J, with 10 bases between. Germline V CDR1 and CDR2: MNHEY, SVGAGI. The CDR3 extends over 15 amino acids. For the CDR3, the DNA is TGTGCCAGCAGTTACTGGGGAGCGGTCACAGATACGCAGTATTTT. Amino acids: CASSYWGAVTDTQYF.

The sample holds a few counts of this clonotype. V is TRBV7-2 and J is TRBJ1-1, with a weak D call TRBD1 (5 bases). Per the germline V gene, CDR1 is SGHTA and CDR2 is FQGNSA. This CDR3 is built from 15 residues. Deletions cut 7 bases from V and 5 bases from J, with 20 bases between. The CDR3, as DNA: TGTGCCAGCACCCAACCCGAGGGGAAGAGGACTGAAGCTTTCTTT. The encoded protein is CASTQPEGKRTEAFF.

V is TRBV10-3 and J is TRBJ2-5; D unresolved. The CDR3 loop spans 12 amino acids. CDR1 and CDR2 (germline): ENHRY, SYGVKD. Trimming took off 6 bases at V and 6 bases at J, with 11 bases between the two ends. CDR3 loop: CAIRRDGQTQYF. CDR3 DNA sequence: TGTGCCATCAGACGCGACGGGCAGACCCAGTACTTC.

The V and J genes are TRBV7-2 and TRBJ1-4; the D is unclear. CDR3 size: 13 residues. In germline, CDR1 is SGHTA, CDR2 FQGNSA. V shed 5 bases and J shed 9 bases, with 13 bases lying between them. The CDR3 loop reads CASSPRETQKLFF. The CDR3 DNA is TGTGCCAGCAGCCCCCGGGAGACTCAAAAACTGTTTTTT.